This TCR beta chain was profiled in a study of OX40 agonist ivuxolimab in advanced cancers. Looking at the study overall: Ivuxolimab was an agonistic, fully human IgG2 monoclonal antibody directed against OX40 (CD134), a costimulatory receptor. Intravenous ivuxolimab was administered to patients every 2 weeks at six dose levels: 0.01, 0.1, 0.3, 1.5, 3 and 10 mg/kg. Of the approximately 50 dose-escalation patients, hepatocellular carcinoma was present in about 19, melanoma in some 15, renal cell carcinoma in 9 and head and neck cancer in 9. In the dose-escalation cohort, around four fifths of patients were male, and the mean age was 60 years with a range of about 20 to 80. Prior anti-PD-1, anti-PD-L1 or anti-CTLA-4 therapy was permitted, and checkpoint inhibitors had been received by less than 45% of dose-escalation patients. Partial responses occurred in three dose-escalation patients, of whom one had hepatocellular carcinoma and two had cutaneous melanoma. The purpose of peripheral TCRbeta sequencing was to test whether ivuxolimab changed TCR sequence diversity and led to clonal T-cell expansion. The paper covers the monotherapy dose-escalation part of the phase I ivuxolimab trial, which included N ≈ 57 patients. Overall study outcomes, separate from this receptor: Low levels of normalized T-cell clonal expansion were also shown by some nonresponding patients. Which antigens the clonally expanded peripheral T cells were specific for was not determined. In the 0.1-3.0 mg/kg groups, partial responders had among the lowest normalized peripheral clonal expansion, particularly in CD8+ T cells. At doses of 0.1 to 3.0 mg/kg, clonal expansion of both CD4+ and CD8+ blood T cells was observed from baseline to week 6. After ivuxolimab, CD8+ T cells had more expanded clones than CD4+ T cells on average.

Patients with autoimmune disease history or receiving systemic immunosuppression were excluded from the trial. Peripheral blood for TCR sequencing was collected from all dose cohorts at baseline, on cycle 4 day 1, and on cycle 7 day 1. The samples were taken from a phase I, first-in-human, multicenter, open-label dose-escalation trial of ivuxolimab. The trial enrolled adults with locally advanced or metastatic head and neck squamous cell, hepatocellular, melanoma or renal cell carcinoma. CD4+ and CD8+ T cells were sorted separately from peripheral blood before TCR sequencing. Genomic DNA was isolated from the sorted cells so that the TCRbeta CDR3 region could be sequenced. The immunoSEQ Assay was used to sequence the TCRbeta CDR3 regions. TCRdb mirrors the immuneACCESS table, restricted to in-frame sequences. Some clones are absent from its copies; in checked studies, under half trace to an unresolved V gene, and the reason for the others is unknown. The sample contains tens of thousands of clones, roughly 80% of them found a single time. Together, the top ten hold approximately 5% of the sample.

As to this clone: The clone's antigen remains unknown. Nothing much larger sits one base from this clone, and base qualities are not available.

The source material was CD4+ or CD8+ T cells sorted from blood, sampled in a trial of the OX40 agonist ivuxolimab. The clonotype comes from an adult with an advanced solid tumor such as melanoma, head and neck, liver or kidney cancer.

In nucleotide form, the sequence is TGTGCCAGCAGCGAATCTAGCTTGAACACTGAAGCTTTCTTT. Its product reads: CASSESSLNTEAFF. Recombination connected TRBV7-9 to TRBJ1-1, with no D gene named confidently. CDR1 SEHNR and CDR2 FQNEAQ are derived from the germline V gene (reference sequence). The CDR3 runs 14 amino acids, cysteine and phenylalanine included. Only the CDR3 region is kept as DNA, spanning 42 bases read in frame from base 1. V is shortened by 5 bases, J by 0 bases, and the region joining them spans 10 bases. Full variable domain (CDR3 extended with the reference TRBV7-9 and TRBJ1-1 proteins): DTGVSQNPRHKITKRGQNVTFRCDPISEHNRLYWYRQTLGQGPEFLTYFQNEAQLEKSRLLSDRFSAERPKGSFSTLEIQRTEQGDSAMYLCASSESSLNTEAFFGQGTRLTVV.